The T cell receptor beta chain described here comes from a study of T-cell reconstitution after alpha-beta-depleted transplantation in children. Findings of the study overall: A year post-transplant, T-cell counts and diversity derived mostly from newly produced T cells. Several hundred expanded graft clones reportedly supplied alpha-beta T cells about two months after transplant. Surviving thymic progenitors and recipient T cells were the source of high TCRbeta diversity at day 60 in some patients.

This CDR3 has 14 residues. CDR1 and CDR2 (germline): SGHRS, YFSETQ. V shed 3 bases and J shed 7 bases, with 14 bases lying between them. Unique molecular identifiers were incorporated into the prepared TCRbeta library. One entry per CDR3 protein, called by TCRdb with MiXCR from the PCR reads. The data show hundreds of thousands of distinct CDR3 sequences, about 16% seen once. Of note for this clonotype: Antigen unknown.

The chain is built from TRBV5-1 and TRBJ2-1, with a possible D match to TRBD2 (6 bases). The TCR was taken from a male patient aged 10-17 years who had a stem cell transplant for acute lymphoblastic leukemia, so the T cells may come from the graft donor. This sample comprised PBMCs, mostly from graft donor cells, obtained 360 days after TCRalphabeta/CD19-depleted stem cell transplant. Written as DNA, the CDR3 is TGCGCCAGCAGCTGGAGCCGAGGAGGGAATGAGCAGTTCTTC. Translating gives CASSWSRGGNEQFF.